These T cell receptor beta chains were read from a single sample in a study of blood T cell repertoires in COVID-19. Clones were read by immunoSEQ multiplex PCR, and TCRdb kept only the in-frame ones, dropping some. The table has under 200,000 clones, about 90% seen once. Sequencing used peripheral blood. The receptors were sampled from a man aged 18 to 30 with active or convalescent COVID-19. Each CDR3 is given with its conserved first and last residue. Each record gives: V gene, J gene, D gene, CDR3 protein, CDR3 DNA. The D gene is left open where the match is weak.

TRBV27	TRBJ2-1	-	CASSFRVPSSYNEQFF	TGTGCCAGCAGTTTTCGGGTACCTAGCTCCTACAATGAGCAGTTCTTC
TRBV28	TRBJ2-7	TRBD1	CASSRRDRSSYEQYF	TGTGCCAGCAGCCGCCGGGACAGAAGCTCCTACGAGCAGTACTTC
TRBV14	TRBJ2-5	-	CASSASSGLWETQYF	TGTGCCAGCAGCGCCTCTTCAGGGCTGTGGGAGACCCAGTACTTC
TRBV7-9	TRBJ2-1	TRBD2	CASSLRWEGNEQFF	TGTGCCAGCAGCTTAAGGTGGGAGGGCAATGAGCAGTTCTTC
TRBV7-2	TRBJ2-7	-	CASSLGQGREQYF	TGTGCCAGCAGCTTAGGGCAGGGCCGAGAGCAGTACTTC
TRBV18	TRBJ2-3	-	CASSPLGPGSTDTQYF	TGTGCCAGCTCACCACTGGGGCCAGGGAGCACAGATACGCAGTATTTT
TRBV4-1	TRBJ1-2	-	CASSQVQASYGYTF	TGCGCCAGCAGCCAGGTACAGGCCTCCTATGGCTACACCTTC
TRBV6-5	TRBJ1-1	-	CASSYRGMNTEAFF	TGTGCCAGCAGTTACAGGGGGATGAACACTGAAGCTTTCTTT
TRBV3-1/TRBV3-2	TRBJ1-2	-	CASSPGLTADGYTF	TGTGCCAGCAGCCCTGGACTTACCGCGGATGGCTACACCTTC
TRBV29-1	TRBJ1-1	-	CSVEFGGLDTEAFF	TGCAGCGTTGAGTTCGGGGGGTTGGACACTGAAGCTTTCTTT
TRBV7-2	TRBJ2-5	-	CASSPGPRGGQETQYF	TGTGCCAGCAGCCCCGGTCCCCGGGGAGGACAAGAGACCCAGTACTTC
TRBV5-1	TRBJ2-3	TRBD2	CASSSNPGLGLDTQYF	TGCGCCAGCAGCTCAAATCCGGGACTAGGGTTGGATACGCAGTATTTT